The 14 T cell receptor beta chains presented below share a single source sample, sequenced in a study of T cells in Graves' hyperthyroidism and ophthalmopathy. TCR beta CDR3 regions were amplified from RNA transcripts. TCR CDR3 underwent first-round RT-PCR with the HTBI primer set. TCRdb re-called the multiplex PCR reads with MiXCR, one entry per CDR3 protein. The sample lists approximately 380,000 distinct CDR3 sequences; less than 20% were seen once. Specimen: blood. These receptors were taken from a man younger than 35 with Graves' ophthalmopathy.

In its sample, this clonotype was seen many times. The rearrangement links TRBV5-1 to TRBJ2-5; D is unclear. Trimming cost V 2 bases and J 5 bases, with 13 bases left between them. The CDR3 has 14 amino acids. CDR1 is SGHRS, CDR2 YFSETQ, per germline. Written as DNA, the CDR3 is TGCGCCAGCAGCTTACCGATAGGGCACGAGACCCAGTACTTC. Its protein is CASSLPIGHETQYF.

To note about this clonotype: This may be a read error: a much more frequent sequence differs by one nucleotide. This chain connects TRBV28 to TRBJ1-5; D remains ambiguous. V lost 8 bases to trimming and J lost 0 bases, with 17 bases between them. The length of the CDR3 is 16 residues. The germline V gene encodes CDR1 MDHEN and CDR2 SYDVKM. This chain's CDR3 is CASGSPGLNSNQPQHF. CDR3 in DNA: TGTGCCAGCGGCTCCCCCGGACTTAATAGCAATCAGCCCCAGCATTTT. Complete variable domain (other parts from reference TRBV28 and TRBJ1-5): DVKVTQSSRYLVKRTGEKVFLECVQDMDHENMFWYRQDPGLGLRLIYFSYDVKMKEKGDIPEGYSVSREKKERFSLILESASTNQTSMYLCASGSPGLNSNQPQHFGDGTRLSIL.

The chain is built from TRBV12-3 or TRBV12-4 and TRBJ2-1; D unclear. The CDR3 consists of 15 residues. The germline V and J ends were trimmed by 3 bases and 7 bases, with 16 bases remaining between them. CDR3 sequence (DNA): TGTGCCAGCAGTTTCCCCCCAGCCCCCTTGAATGAGCAGTTCTTC. As protein: CASSFPPAPLNEQFF.

The chain carries TRBV11-2 and TRBJ1-4, with 9 nucleotides matching TRBD1. This CDR3 spans 15 amino acids. The germline CDR1 and CDR2 sequences are SGHAT and FQNNGV. V was pared by 3 bases and J by 8 bases, with 7 bases of the junction left unmatched. CDR3 loop: CASSLGQGFKEKLFF. Written as DNA, the CDR3 is TGTGCCAGCAGCTTGGGACAGGGATTCAAGGAAAAACTGTTTTTT.

The V and J genes are TRBV5-1 and TRBJ1-6; D ambiguous. Germline lookup yields CDR1 SGHRS and CDR2 YFSETQ. V was pared by 2 bases and J by 3 bases, with 15 bases between. This CDR3 spans 17 amino acids. The chain's CDR3 is CASSLPSPPNYNSPLHF. CDR3 DNA: TGCGCCAGCAGCTTACCGTCACCACCCAACTATAATTCACCCCTCCACTTT.

Regarding this clonotype: One base away lies a much larger clone, so this may be a sequencing read error. The gene calls are TRBV12-3 or TRBV12-4 and TRBJ1-5; 7 nucleotides agree with TRBD1. The ends lost 6 bases at V and 0 bases at J; junction bases unmatched: 5. The CDR3 length is 15 residues. CDR3 DNA: TGTGCCAGCAGCATAGGACAGGTTAGCAATCAGCCCCAGCATTTT. Translation gives CASSIGQVSNQPQHF.

At least ten counts were recorded for this clonotype. The V gene is TRBV7-2, the J gene TRBJ2-1; a possible D gene is TRBD2 (5 bases). The CDR3 is made up of 14 amino acids. V was pared by 0 bases and J by 8 bases, with 11 bases between. Germline lookup yields CDR1 SGHTA and CDR2 FQGNSA. This chain's CDR3 is CASSLAGGMDEQFF. The CDR3 DNA sequence: TGTGCCAGCAGCTTAGCTGGAGGCATGGATGAGCAGTTCTTC.

The chain couples TRBV10-1 to TRBJ2-3; 9 nucleotides agree with TRBD2. The V gene's germline CDR1 is WNHNN and CDR2 SYGVQD (reference sequence). The CDR3 is 16 amino acids. V shed 4 bases, J shed 2 bases, and the junction held 7 bases outside the gene matches. The DNA for the CDR3 is TGCGCCAGCAGTGCTCTAAGCGGGGGGAACACAGATACGCAGTATTTT. This gives the protein CASSALSGGNTDTQYF.

This rearrangement joins TRBV10-3 to TRBJ2-7; D is undetermined. CDR1 is ENHRY, CDR2 SYGVKD, per germline. This CDR3 has 13 amino acids. Between the trimmed V and J ends, which lost 10 bases and 0 bases, there was a span of 13 bases. For the CDR3, the DNA is TGTGCCACTCAGGACGTAGGCTCCTACGAGCAGTACTTC. This codes for CATQDVGSYEQYF.

The sample holds one count of this clonotype. J is TRBJ2-7 and V is TRBV5-4, with TRBD2 matching 13 bases. CDR3 length: 15 residues. The germline gives CDR1 SGHNT, CDR2 YYREEE (reference sequence). Trimming cost V 1 base and J 7 bases; bases outside gene matches: 5. The CDR3 sequence is CASSLTSGGADEQYF. CDR3 coding DNA: TGTGCCAGCAGCTTGACTAGCGGGGGGGCCGATGAGCAGTACTTC.

This clonotype was detected ten times or more. The CDR3 nucleotides read TGCGCCAGCAGGAGGGGGTCTAGCACAGATACGCAGTATTTT. Its translation is CASRRGSSTDTQYF. This chain uses TRBV5-1 with TRBJ2-3; possibly TRBD1 for D (6 bases). V shed 5 bases and J shed 0 bases, with 10 bases lying between them. The CDR3 totals 14 residues. The germline gives CDR1 SGHRS, CDR2 YFSETQ.

The sample holds a few counts of this clonotype. The chain employs TRBV15 and TRBJ1-4, with D maybe TRBD1 (6 bases). Looked up from germline, CDR1 is LNHNV and CDR2 is YYDKDF (reference sequence). This CDR3 spans 15 amino acids. The ends were cut back, 5 bases at V and 4 bases at J, with 14 bases in the middle. In nucleotides, the CDR3 is TGTGCCACCAGCTCCACAGGGACCGATAATGAAAAACTGTTTTTT. Translation gives CATSSTGTDNEKLFF. Full variable domain (remainder filled in from reference TRBV15 and TRBJ1-4): DAMVIQNPRYQVTQFGKPVTLSCSQTLNHNVMYWYQQKSSQAPKLLFHYYDKDFNNEADTPDNFQSRRPNTSFCFLDIRSPGLGDTAMYLCATSSTGTDNEKLFFGSGTQLSVL.

This clonotype was seen at least ten times. The chain employs TRBV12-3 or TRBV12-4 and TRBJ2-7; tentative D call: TRBD1 (5 bases). Trimming took 5 bases from V and 3 from J, leaving 17 bases between them. CDR3 length equals 15 residues. In nucleotides, the CDR3 is TGTGCCAGCAGTCTGGGCCAGGGCTACGGCTACGAGCAGTACTTC. It specifies CASSLGQGYGYEQYF.

The chain joins TRBV12-3 or TRBV12-4 to TRBJ2-5; D call uncertain. This CDR3 spans 13 amino acids. The V end lost 4 bases, the J end lost 2 bases, and 8 bases lay between the germline ends. The CDR3 DNA reads as TGTGCCAGCAGTTGGAACAGACAAGAGACCCAGTACTTC. It is translated as CASSWNRQETQYF.